This T cell receptor (beta chain) stems from a study of T-cell reconstitution after alpha-beta-depleted transplantation in children. Whole-study findings and limits: Counts and diversity of T cells one year after transplant came mostly from newly produced T cells. The origin of high day-60 TCRbeta diversity in some patients lay in surviving recipient T cells and thymic progenitors. Approximately two months post-transplant, alpha-beta T cells reportedly originated from several hundred expanded graft clones.

There are a few counts of this clonotype. Its cognate antigen is unknown. There are 15 residues in the CDR3. Trimming shortened V by 2 bases and J by 0 bases, and 9 bases separated the two germline ends. Looked up from germline, CDR1 is SGHTA and CDR2 is FQGNSA. Unique molecular identifiers were incorporated during preparation of the TCRbeta library. TCRdb re-called the PCR reads with MiXCR, one entry per CDR3 protein. Of about 220,000 distinct CDR3 sequences listed, about a sixth were seen once; the top ten hold around two fifths. This receptor was obtained from a male patient between 2 and 10 years old who had a stem cell transplant for acute lymphoblastic leukemia, so the T cells may come from the graft donor. The material was PBMCs, mostly from graft donor cells, obtained 360 days after TCRalphabeta/CD19-depleted stem cell transplant. The chain combines TRBV7-2 with TRBJ2-3; TRBD2 is a possible D gene (6 bases). This CDR3 is CASSLTRDSTDTQYF. As DNA, the CDR3 is TGTGCCAGCAGCTTAACGCGGGACAGCACAGATACGCAGTATTTT.